One and the same sample provided the 23 T cell receptor beta chains below, sequenced in a study of sequential checkpoint blockade in melanoma. The assay was immunoSEQ multiplex PCR, and TCRdb's table has in-frame clones only and misses some. The sample gives about 9,300 clones, 25% to 30% of which show up once; approximately 22% is in the top ten. Treatment indicated: randomized to nivolumab then ipilimumab (arm A) or the reverse (arm B). The starting material was tumor tissue (inferred from file names), obtained from a patient given nivolumab and ipilimumab in sequence. The receptors derive from a human donor with melanoma.

This clone showed up just a few times. For the CDR3, the DNA is TGTGCCAGCAACCTCCCCCGAGGCAGGGGGCTTTTGTACACCGGGGAGCTGTTTTTT. Residues: CASNLPRGRGLLYTGELFF. The chain joins TRBV11-3 to TRBJ2-2; 8 bases match TRBD1. This CDR3 region has 19 residues. Germline loops: CDR1 SGHNT, CDR2 YENEEA. J lost 3 bases, V lost 7 bases, and 19 bases had no gene match.

The chain recombines TRBV28 with TRBJ1-5; tentatively, D is TRBD1 (5 bases). V shed 1 base and J shed 1 base, with 14 bases lying between them. The CDR3 spans 17 residues. Germline CDR1 is MDHEN and CDR2 is SYDVKM. Written as DNA, the CDR3 is TGTGCCAGCAGTTTATCCAGGGCGAGTTGGAGCAATCAGCCCCAGCATTTT. The encoded protein is CASSLSRASWSNQPQHF.

This clone was observed a few times. This chain links TRBV25-1 with TRBJ2-2; 11 nucleotides agree with TRBD2. V lost 6 bases to trimming and J lost 0 bases; unmatched junction nucleotides: 6. There are 17 residues in the CDR3. The V gene's germline CDR1 is MGHDK and CDR2 SYGVNS. CDR3: CASSLGSGGANTGELFF. Written as DNA, the CDR3 is TGTGCCAGCAGCCTGGGTAGCGGGGGGGCGAACACCGGGGAGCTGTTTTTT. The whole variable domain, filled in from reference TRBV25-1 and TRBJ2-2, reads EADIYQTPRYLVIGTGKKITLECSQTMGHDKMYWYQQDPGMELHLIHYSYGVNSTEKGDLSSESTVSRIRTEHFPLTLESARPSHTSQYLCASSLGSGGANTGELFFGEGSRLTVL.

In this sample, this clone turned up a few times. CDR3 region: CASSPTGSGEKLFF. The CDR3 nucleotides are TGTGCCAGCAGCCCGACGGGGTCGGGAGAAAAACTGTTTTTT. The chain has TRBV11-3 and TRBJ1-4, with D uncertain. This CDR3 region has 14 residues. Between the trimmed V and J ends, which lost 5 bases and 8 bases, there was a span of 15 bases. Germline CDR1 reads SGHNT; CDR2 reads YENEEA.

This chain joins TRBV9 and TRBJ2-3; D is unresolved. V was pared by 4 bases and J by 5 bases, with 8 bases between. The germline gives CDR1 SGDLS, CDR2 YYNGEE. The CDR3 contains 12 residues. CDR3: CASSLRGDTQYF. The CDR3 region has the DNA TGTGCCAGCAGCCTTCGAGGAGATACGCAGTATTTT.

This clone was detected once. The V gene is TRBV5-1, the J gene TRBJ1-4; D is uncertain. The CDR3 runs 14 residues. Deletions cut 5 bases from V and 2 bases from J, with 10 bases between. Per germline, CDR1 SGHRS and CDR2 YFSETQ. The CDR3 sequence: CASRLWYTNEKLFF. The DNA of the CDR3 is TGCGCCAGCAGGCTCTGGTACACTAATGAAAAACTGTTTTTT.

This clone was seen once. The chain uses TRBV15 and TRBJ2-5, with D maybe TRBD1 (5 bases). The CDR3 extends over 14 amino acids. Germline V gene data show CDR1 as LNHNV and CDR2 as YYDKDF (reference sequence). Trimming left V 0 bases short and J 5 bases short, with 10 bases between. CDR3 in DNA: TGTGCCACCAGCAGAGACAGGGCTGCGGAGACCCAGTACTTC. The encoded protein is CATSRDRAAETQYF.

This clone has just one count. V is TRBV19 and J is TRBJ2-4; TRBD1 matches at 10 bases. With 9 bases clipped from V and 3 bases from J, the junction kept 5 bases outside the gene matches. The V gene's germline CDR1 is LNHDA and CDR2 SQIVND (reference sequence). CDR3 size: 14 residues. In nucleotides, the CDR3 is TGTGCCAGGCCTAGGACAGGGGGCAAAAACATTCAGTACTTC. Its protein is CARPRTGGKNIQYF.

The chain carries TRBV19 and TRBJ1-5; TRBD1 matches at 9 bases. The CDR3 totals 16 residues. CDR1 is LNHDA, CDR2 SQIVND, per germline (reference sequence). V shed 5 bases, J shed 2 bases, and the junction held 7 bases outside the gene matches. The CDR3 is CASSSLDRGGNQPQHF. As DNA, the CDR3 is TGTGCCAGTAGTTCTCTGGACAGGGGAGGCAATCAGCCCCAGCATTTT.

V is TRBV9 and J is TRBJ2-1; D may be TRBD1 (5 bases). The germline V gene encodes CDR1 SGDLS and CDR2 YYNGEE. The CDR3 spans 15 residues. Trimming pared 0 bases from V and 3 bases from J, leaving 10 bases between. CDR3 DNA sequence: TGTGCCAGCAGCGTAGCCAGGGCGGACTACAATGAGCAGTTCTTC. Amino acids: CASSVARADYNEQFF.

This clone was seen a handful of times. J is TRBJ1-2 and V is TRBV6-8, with a possible D match to TRBD1 (5 bases). Trimming took 4 bases from V and 0 from J, leaving 15 bases between them. The CDR3 sequence is 16 residues long. Germline lookup yields CDR1 MNHGY and CDR2 SAAAGT. The CDR3 sequence: CASSLSLTVPNYGYTF. The CDR3 DNA sequence: TGTGCCAGCAGTTTATCCCTGACAGTTCCTAACTATGGCTACACCTTC.

By share, this clone ranks as medium-sized. The CDR3 DNA is TGTGCCAGCACCCAGACTGGAGGTTACAATGAGCAGTTCTTC. This translates into CASTQTGGYNEQFF. The chain uses TRBV6-8 and TRBJ2-1; TRBD2 is a possible D gene (5 bases). CDR1 MNHGY and CDR2 SAAAGT come from the germline V gene. This CDR3 region has 14 residues. V lost 7 bases and J lost 4, with 14 bases in between.

The gene calls are TRBV18 and TRBJ1-3; TRBD1 might be the D (6 bases). Trimming stripped 0 bases from V and 0 bases from J, with 12 bases between. The CDR3 is 17 amino acids. Germline V gene lookup returns CDR1 KGHSH and CDR2 LQKENI. The CDR3: CASSPPTQGTSGNTIYF. CDR3 sequence (DNA): TGTGCCAGCTCACCACCGACCCAGGGGACCTCTGGAAACACCATATATTTT.

This chain's CDR3 is CASSLGSGLNTEAFF. The CDR3, as DNA: TGTGCCAGCAGCTTGGGGTCGGGTCTTAACACTGAAGCTTTCTTT. This chain uses TRBV11-3 with TRBJ1-1; no definite D call. Per the germline V gene, CDR1 is SGHNT and CDR2 is YENEEA. Trimming cost V 3 bases and J 2 bases, with 13 bases left between them. The CDR3 has 15 amino acids.

The V call is TRBV15, the J call TRBJ2-3; D could derive from TRBD1 or TRBD2 (5 bases each). CDR3 length: 16 residues. Trimming stripped 0 bases from V and 5 bases from J, with 15 bases between. Per germline, CDR1 LNHNV and CDR2 YYDKDF (reference sequence). The CDR3 here is CATSRDHLSGLDTQYF. DNA of the CDR3: TGTGCCACCAGCAGAGATCATCTGTCGGGGCTAGATACGCAGTATTTT.

CDR3 loop: CASSLYRVETQYF. The CDR3, as DNA: TGTGCCAGCAGCCTTTACAGGGTTGAGACCCAGTACTTC. The rearrangement joins TRBV7-2 to TRBJ2-5; perhaps TRBD1 as D (6 bases). Deletions cut 5 bases from V and 5 bases from J, with 12 bases between. The CDR3 runs 13 residues. Germline V gives CDR1 SGHTA, CDR2 FQGNSA.

The J gene is TRBJ1-1, the V gene TRBV29-1; D is unresolved. The V end lost 5 bases, the J end lost 4 bases, and 20 bases lay between the germline ends. The CDR3 contains 15 residues. The V gene's germline CDR1 is SQVTM and CDR2 ANQGSEA. The CDR3 sequence: CSVSPRRGGSTEAFF. Here the CDR3 DNA reads TGCAGCGTTTCCCCGAGGCGGGGAGGTAGCACTGAAGCTTTCTTT.

This clone was observed a few times. The CDR3 DNA reads as TGTGCCAGTAGTATAGGACGGGGTGAGCAGTTCTTC. Amino acids: CASSIGRGEQFF. The rearrangement uses TRBV19 and TRBJ2-1; D is perhaps TRBD2 (5 bases). V was cut by 1 base and J by 9 bases, with 7 bases left in between. There are 12 residues in the CDR3. CDR1 is LNHDA, CDR2 SQIVND, per germline (reference sequence).

This clone was detected a few times. The chain recombines TRBV11-3 with TRBJ1-1, with D unclear. The length of the CDR3 is 14 residues. Germline V gene data show CDR1 as SGHNT and CDR2 as YENEEA. The V gene lost 5 bases and the J gene lost 1 base, with 11 bases spanning the gap. CDR3 sequence: CASSLYDGNTEAFF. Here the CDR3 DNA reads TGTGCCAGCAGCCTTTACGACGGGAACACTGAAGCTTTCTTT.

This clone showed up many times. The chain has TRBV6-8 and TRBJ1-1, with TRBD1 as a possible D gene (5 bases). The CDR3 loop spans 15 amino acids. Germline CDR1 reads MNHGY; CDR2 reads SAAAGT. V dropped 5 bases and J dropped 1 base, with 14 bases sitting between them. In nucleotides, the CDR3 is TGTGCCAGCAGTACGAGACCCAGGGCGAACACTGAAGCTTTCTTT. Its protein product is CASSTRPRANTEAFF.

V is TRBV10-2 and J is TRBJ1-2; 10 bases agree with TRBD1. J was trimmed by 7 bases and V by 5 bases; bases with no gene match: 4. CDR1 and CDR2 from the germline V gene are WSHSY and SAAADI. There are 13 residues in the CDR3. In DNA, the CDR3 is TGCGCCAGCAGTAGGGACAGGGGAATTGGCTACACCTTC. As protein: CASSRDRGIGYTF.

In this sample, this clone is medium-sized. The rearrangement links TRBV25-1 to TRBJ2-7, with D hard to call. The CDR3 extends over 12 amino acids. V was shortened by 2 bases and J by 3 bases, with 5 bases between the two germline ends. In germline, CDR1 is MGHDK, CDR2 SYGVNS. CDR3 amino acids: CASSELNYEQYF. The CDR3 DNA is TGTGCCAGCAGTGAACTTAACTACGAGCAGTACTTC.

The chain is built from TRBV7-4 and TRBJ1-2, with 10 bases lining up with TRBD1. The germline V gene has CDR1 SGHVT and CDR2 SQSDAQ. The ends lost 5 bases at V and 8 bases at J; junction bases unmatched: 5. CDR3 length equals 13 residues. For the CDR3, the DNA is TGTGCCAGCAGCCAGACAGGGGGCGACGGCTACACCTTC. This encodes CASSQTGGDGYTF.